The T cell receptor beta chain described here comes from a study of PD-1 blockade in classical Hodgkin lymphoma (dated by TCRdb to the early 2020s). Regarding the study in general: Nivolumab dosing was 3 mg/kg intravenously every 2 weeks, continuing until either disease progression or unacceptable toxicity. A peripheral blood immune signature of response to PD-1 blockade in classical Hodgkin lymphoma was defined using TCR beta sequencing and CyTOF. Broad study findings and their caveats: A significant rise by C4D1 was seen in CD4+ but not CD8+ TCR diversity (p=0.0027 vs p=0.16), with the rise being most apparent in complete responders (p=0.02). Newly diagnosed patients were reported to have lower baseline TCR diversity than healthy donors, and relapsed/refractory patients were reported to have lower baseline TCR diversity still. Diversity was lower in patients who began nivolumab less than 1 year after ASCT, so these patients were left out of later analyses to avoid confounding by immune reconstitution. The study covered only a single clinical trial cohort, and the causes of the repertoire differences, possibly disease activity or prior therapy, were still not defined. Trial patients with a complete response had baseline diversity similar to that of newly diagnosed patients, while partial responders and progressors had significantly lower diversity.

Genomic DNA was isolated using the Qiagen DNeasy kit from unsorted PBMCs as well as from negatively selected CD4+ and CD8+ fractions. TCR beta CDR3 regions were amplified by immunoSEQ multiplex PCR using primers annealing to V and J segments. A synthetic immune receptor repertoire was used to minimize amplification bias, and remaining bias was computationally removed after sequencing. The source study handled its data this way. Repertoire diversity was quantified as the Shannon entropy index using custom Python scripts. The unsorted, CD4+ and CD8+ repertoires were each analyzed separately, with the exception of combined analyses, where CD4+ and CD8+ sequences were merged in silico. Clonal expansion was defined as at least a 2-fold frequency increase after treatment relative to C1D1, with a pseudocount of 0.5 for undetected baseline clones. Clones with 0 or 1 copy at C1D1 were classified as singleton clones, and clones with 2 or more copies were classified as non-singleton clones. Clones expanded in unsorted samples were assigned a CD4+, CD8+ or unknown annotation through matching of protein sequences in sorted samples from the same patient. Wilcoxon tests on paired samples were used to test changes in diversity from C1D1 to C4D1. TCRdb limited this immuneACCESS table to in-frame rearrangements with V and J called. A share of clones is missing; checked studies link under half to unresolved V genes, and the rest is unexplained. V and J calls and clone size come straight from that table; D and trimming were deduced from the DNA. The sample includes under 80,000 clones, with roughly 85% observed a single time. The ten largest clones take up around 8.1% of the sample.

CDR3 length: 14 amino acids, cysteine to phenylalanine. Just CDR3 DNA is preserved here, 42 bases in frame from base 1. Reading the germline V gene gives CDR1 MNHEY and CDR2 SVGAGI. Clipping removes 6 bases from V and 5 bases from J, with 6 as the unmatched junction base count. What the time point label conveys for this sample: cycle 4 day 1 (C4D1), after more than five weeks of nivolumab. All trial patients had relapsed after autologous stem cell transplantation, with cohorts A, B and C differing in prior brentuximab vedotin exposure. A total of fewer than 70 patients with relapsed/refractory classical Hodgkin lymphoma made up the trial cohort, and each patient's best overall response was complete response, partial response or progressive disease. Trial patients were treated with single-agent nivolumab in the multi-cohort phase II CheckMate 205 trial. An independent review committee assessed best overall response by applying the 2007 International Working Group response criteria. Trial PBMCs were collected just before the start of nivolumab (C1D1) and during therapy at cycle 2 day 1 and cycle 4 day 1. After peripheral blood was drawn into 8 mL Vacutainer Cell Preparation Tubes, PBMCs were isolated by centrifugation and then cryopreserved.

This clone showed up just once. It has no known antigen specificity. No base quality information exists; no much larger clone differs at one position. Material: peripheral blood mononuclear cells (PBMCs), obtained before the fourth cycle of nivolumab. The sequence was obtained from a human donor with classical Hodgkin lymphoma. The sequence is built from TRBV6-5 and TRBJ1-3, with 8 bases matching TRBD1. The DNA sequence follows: TGTGCCAGCAGCCAGACAGGGGTGAGAAACACCATATATTTT. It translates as CASSQTGVRNTIYF.